This T cell receptor (beta chain) was obtained from a study of cytomegalovirus exposure and HLA in healthy donors. Study results and caveats: Later analysis associated a missense DCLRE1C variant with TCR beta V- and J-gene trimming. Upon later analysis, HLA-associated TCR beta chains proved more clonally expanded than other, equally common chains.

This clone was seen only once. Its antigen is currently unknown. Sampled while nominally healthy, donors likely had unrecorded immune exposures. The CDR3 covers 17 residues. V lost 3 bases and J 1 base, leaving 16 bases between the germline ends. Germline V gene data show CDR1 as SEHNR and CDR2 as FQNEAQ (reference sequence). The PCR had 60 Vbeta and 13 Jbeta primers. Only in-frame clones appear in the TCRdb table, and some are missing; sequencing was by immunoSEQ multiplex PCR. The sample holds tens of thousands of clones, 75% to 80% seen once. The source of this sequence is a female donor in good health and CMV-seronegative. The chain carries TRBV7-9 and TRBJ2-4, with a possible D match to TRBD1 (6 bases). The sequenced sample was PBMCs. The CDR3 DNA reads as TGTGCCAGCAGCTTCGAAGTGGGGGCGGAGGCCAAAAACATTCAGTACTTC. This codes for CASSFEVGAEAKNIQYF.